This entry lists 6 T cell receptor beta chains sequenced from one sample in a study of blood T cell repertoires in COVID-19 (TCRdb year 2020). The receptor library was made with the immunoSEQ multiplex PCR assay. Held by TCRdb, this immuneACCESS table contains in-frame sequences only and omits some clones. Under half of the omission traces to an unresolved V gene where checked; the cause of the rest is unknown. The sample table lists some 360,000 clones, roughly 87% of them with a count of one. 3% to 4% of the sample rests with the top ten. The sample taken for sequencing was peripheral blood. Receptor source: a woman aged 55 to 70 with COVID-19, enrolled during active disease.

This rearrangement joins TRBV11-3 to TRBJ2-7; possible D gene TRBD1, 6 bases. The ends were cut back, 1 base at V and 3 bases at J, with 16 bases in the middle. This CDR3 is 16 amino acids long. From germline, CDR1 is SGHNT and CDR2 YENEEA. This CDR3 reads CASSLVYSGALYEQYF. The CDR3 coding sequence is TGTGCCAGCAGCTTAGTATATTCAGGGGCACTCTACGAGCAGTACTTC. Using reference TRBV11-3 and TRBJ2-7 for the parts outside the CDR3, the full variable domain is EAGVVQSPRYKIIEKKQPVAFWCNPISGHNTLYWYLQNLGQGPELLIRYENEEAVDDSQLPKDRFSAERLKGVDSTLKIQPAELGDSAVYLCASSLVYSGALYEQYFGPGTRLTVT.

The CDR3: CASSYSGRSSTDTQYF. DNA for the CDR3: TGTGCCAGCAGTTACTCGGGCAGGTCGAGCACAGATACGCAGTATTTT. The V call is TRBV6-5, the J call TRBJ2-3, with D hard to call. V shed 0 bases and J shed 0 bases, with 10 bases lying between them. The CDR3 runs 16 residues. Germline loops: CDR1 MNHEY, CDR2 SVGAGI.

V usage is TRBV20-1 and J usage is TRBJ1-1; possible D gene TRBD1, 6 bases. The CDR3 consists of 14 residues. Germline CDR1 is DFQATT and CDR2 is SNEGSKA (reference sequence). V lost 3 bases and J 0 bases, leaving 11 bases between the germline ends. CDR3 nucleotide sequence: TGCAGTGCTAGTTGGGGGGGCATGAACACTGAAGCTTTCTTT. Translating it yields CSASWGGMNTEAFF.

The chain links TRBV7-8 to TRBJ2-3, with 7 bases that match TRBD2. The V gene's germline CDR1 is SGHVS and CDR2 FQNEAQ. Trimming at V came to 6 bases and at J to 0 bases, leaving 12 bases not matched to a gene. CDR3 length equals 17 residues. The CDR3 protein is CASSAGGAGTSTDTQYF. CDR3 DNA sequence: TGTGCCAGCAGTGCCGGAGGAGCGGGGACTAGCACAGATACGCAGTATTTT.

The chain's CDR3 is CASSESLGSYNSPLHF. The CDR3 nucleotides are TGTGCCAGCAGTGAATCCCTAGGCTCCTATAATTCACCCCTCCACTTT. The chain recombines TRBV25-1 with TRBJ1-6, with D unclear. Germline V gives CDR1 MGHDK, CDR2 SYGVNS. The CDR3 has 16 residues. V dropped 1 base and J dropped 0 bases, with 7 bases sitting between them.

The chain combines TRBV6-5 with TRBJ2-2; TRBD1 matches at 8 bases. The junction had 5 bases not matched to a gene; V was cut back by 7 bases and J by 4 bases. The CDR3 has 14 residues. Germline CDR1 reads MNHEY; CDR2 reads SVGAGI. CDR3 sequence: CASKQGAGTGELFF. The CDR3 bases are TGTGCCAGCAAGCAGGGGGCGGGCACCGGGGAGCTGTTTTTT.